The T cell receptor beta chain under discussion was sequenced for a study of human T cells and chemical hapten exposure. Study background: While the approximately 22-week study was under way, patients received diphenylcyclopropenone on the scalp every week. Patch tests of 0.01% DPC on the upper back were read at 6 days.

Of note for this clonotype: Its antigen remains unidentified.

The study's findings and limits: Expanded TCRs grouped into significantly more large CDR3 similarity clusters than controls produced.

Time point: patch test 1, 2 weeks after DPC sensitization. The treatment denotes: therapeutic diphenylcyclopropenone sensitization with weekly scalp DPC. Authors' methods: Samples contained a median of 95,638 TCRs, with a range of about 20,000 to 750,000. TCRdb reprocessed the RACE reads with MiXCR, giving one entry per CDR3 protein. Here the V and J calls rest on TCRdb's processing, not on the authors' analysis. The sample contains under 200,000 distinct CDR3 sequences, around 13% of which appear only once. This sample comprised whole blood, obtained in connection with sensitization to the hapten diphenylcyclopropenone (DPC). This clonotype was sampled from a woman in her twenties or thirties with alopecia areata. Some clones in this sample may be carry-over from other donors' samples.

This CDR3 is CASSHWTGKDTEAFF. The CDR3 DNA reads as TGTGCCAGCAGCCATTGGACAGGGAAGGACACTGAAGCTTTCTTT. The gene calls are TRBV7-2 and TRBJ1-1; 8 bases are a match to TRBD1. The CDR3 spans 15 residues. The V gene's germline CDR1 is SGHTA and CDR2 FQGNSA. V shed 5 bases and J 3 bases; nucleotides not matched to a gene: 8.